The 25 T cell receptor beta chains below were found in one sample sequenced in a study of shared clonotypes between healthy human individuals. Terminally differentiated effector memory CD45RA+ cells were excluded from the naive CD8 cells, which were CD45RO-negative and positively selected for CCR7. Measured with immunoSEQ multiplex PCR; TCRdb has only the in-frame clones, and not every one. In the table there are 500,000 to 700,000 clones, approximately 95% of which are singletons. The sequenced material came from naive CD8+ T cells sorted from blood. These receptors were taken from a woman in her twenties or thirties in good health.

V is TRBV7-2 and J is TRBJ1-1, with TRBD1 as a possible D gene (6 bases). The CDR3 length is 12 residues. V lost 5 bases, J lost 11 bases, and 15 bases lay in between. The V gene's germline CDR1 is SGHTA and CDR2 FQGNSA. CDR3 sequence: CASSLLGGWAFF. DNA of the CDR3: TGTGCCAGCAGCCTCCTAGGGGGGTGGGCTTTCTTT.

The rearrangement links TRBV27 to TRBJ2-1; the D gene is possibly TRBD2 (6 bases). This CDR3 has 13 amino acids. From germline, CDR1 is MNHEY and CDR2 SMNVEV (reference sequence). V shed 3 bases and J shed 8 bases, with 11 bases lying between them. This CDR3 reads CASSLGGRDEQFF. CDR3 in DNA: TGTGCCAGCAGTTTGGGGGGTAGGGATGAGCAGTTCTTC.

V and J are TRBV5-6 and TRBJ2-7; D might be TRBD2 (5 bases). Germline-derived CDR1 and CDR2 are SGHDT and YYEEEE. V was cut by 0 bases and J by 0 bases, with 10 bases left in between. The length of the CDR3 is 15 residues. The chain's CDR3 is CASSLADWSSYEQYF. CDR3 DNA: TGTGCCAGCAGCTTGGCGGACTGGAGCTCCTACGAGCAGTACTTC.

This rearrangement joins TRBV15 to TRBJ2-7; maybe TRBD2 (5 bases). Trimming took 3 bases from V and 2 from J, leaving 14 bases between them. CDR1 is LNHNV, CDR2 YYDKDF, per germline (reference sequence). There are 15 residues in the CDR3. CDR3 sequence reads: CATSSQVGRTYEQYF. CDR3 DNA: TGTGCCACCAGCAGTCAGGTTGGGAGAACCTACGAGCAGTACTTC.

CDR3 protein: CASSLGSSAGDEQFF. The CDR3 DNA reads as TGTGCCAGCAGCTTAGGGTCTAGCGCTGGGGATGAGCAGTTCTTC. The chain uses TRBV7-9 and TRBJ2-1; D perhaps matches TRBD2 (6 bases). V was shortened by 1 base and J by 8 bases, with 15 bases between the two germline ends. The CDR3 spans 15 residues. Germline V gene lookup returns CDR1 SEHNR and CDR2 FQNEAQ (reference sequence).

This clone was seen just once. A read error may explain this, as a much larger clone is one base away. The rearrangement uses TRBV7-8 and TRBJ2-5; D is uncertain. The J call may be wrong; the DNA end is better matched by TRBJ2-7. CDR3 size: 11 residues. CDR1 and CDR2 (germline): SGHVS, FQNEAQ. The CDR3 DNA follows: TGTGCCAGCAGCTCTACCTACGAGCAGTACTTC. It specifies CASSSTYEQYF.

To note about this clone: The sample contains more than one DNA sequence encoding this CDR3. The DNA of the CDR3 is TGTGCCAGCACGACCGGGACAGGGTCGTACGAGCAGTACTTC. It specifies CASTTGTGSYEQYF. The gene calls are TRBV2 and TRBJ2-7; 9 positions agree with TRBD1. The junction had 8 bases not matched to a gene; V was cut back by 7 bases and J by 4 bases. From germline, CDR1 is SNHLY and CDR2 FYNNEI. The CDR3 loop spans 14 amino acids.

This chain joins TRBV5-6 and TRBJ1-1; D call uncertain. V lost 5 bases to trimming and J lost 1 base, with 18 bases between them. The CDR3 totals 16 residues. Germline lookup yields CDR1 SGHDT and CDR2 YYEEEE. DNA for the CDR3: TGTGCCAGCAGTCAAGGCGGTTTTTGGGAGAACACTGAAGCTTTCTTT. This gives the protein CASSQGGFWENTEAFF.

The V gene is TRBV5-4, the J gene TRBJ1-1; D is uncertain. The CDR3 sequence is 12 residues long. The V end lost 7 bases, the J end lost 1 base, and 8 bases lay between the germline ends. From germline, CDR1 is SGHNT and CDR2 YYREEE (reference sequence). CDR3 region: CASEEENTEAFF. In DNA, the CDR3 is TGTGCCAGCGAGGAAGAGAACACTGAAGCTTTCTTT.

This clone is a singleton in its sample. This chain links TRBV4-1 with TRBJ1-4; D not resolved. Germline V CDR1 and CDR2: MGHRA, YSYEKL. The length of the CDR3 is 15 residues. V was cut by 4 bases and J by 0 bases, with 9 bases left in between. The CDR3 DNA sequence: TGCGCCAGCAGCCCCGCCGGGACAACTAATGAAAAACTGTTTTTT. Translation: CASSPAGTTNEKLFF.

V gene TRBV7-9 combines with J gene TRBJ1-1; 11 nucleotides agree with TRBD1. The CDR3 covers 16 residues. Germline trimming cut 5 bases from V and 0 bases from J; bases unmatched to any gene: 5. Germline V CDR1 and CDR2: SEHNR, FQNEAQ (reference sequence). The CDR3 DNA sequence: TGTGCCAGCAGCACCGGGACAGGGGGGCTGAACACTGAAGCTTTCTTT. It is translated as CASSTGTGGLNTEAFF.

The CDR3 DNA follows: TGTGCCAGCAGCGAGACTAGCTTTAGGGACAATGAGCAGTTCTTC. This gives the protein CASSETSFRDNEQFF. This chain uses TRBV7-2 with TRBJ2-1; 7 bases fit TRBD2. The trim removed 5 bases at V and 5 bases at J, leaving 9 bases unmatched. The CDR3 totals 15 residues. Germline V gene lookup returns CDR1 SGHTA and CDR2 FQGNSA.

The V gene is TRBV28, the J gene TRBJ2-7; 12 bases agree with TRBD2. The length of the CDR3 is 15 residues. The ends lost 2 bases at V and 5 bases at J; junction bases unmatched: 4. Germline CDR1 and CDR2: MDHEN and SYDVKM. The CDR3, as DNA: TGTGCCAGCAGTTTACTAGCGGGAGGGCAGGACGAGCAGTACTTC. Its translation: CASSLLAGGQDEQYF.

J is TRBJ2-1 and V is TRBV5-1; D unclear. Germline V gives CDR1 SGHRS, CDR2 YFSETQ. CDR3 length equals 14 residues. The V end was cut by 0 bases, the J end by 4 bases, with 8 bases between. The CDR3, as DNA: TGCGCCAGCAGCTTGGATCTAGAATACAATGAGCAGTTCTTC. Amino acid sequence: CASSLDLEYNEQFF.

The chain links TRBV4-1 to TRBJ2-1, with 8 bases aligning to TRBD2. The CDR3 loop spans 17 amino acids. The junction had 9 bases not matched to a gene; V was cut back by 3 bases and J by 2 bases. Germline CDR1 MGHRA, CDR2 YSYEKL. The CDR3 here is CASSQGTTSAAYNEQFF. CDR3 bases: TGCGCCAGCAGCCAGGGGACGACTAGCGCTGCCTACAATGAGCAGTTCTTC.

V gene TRBV4-1 combines with J gene TRBJ2-3; no definite D call. The CDR3 loop spans 16 amino acids. V was cut by 1 base and J by 5 bases, with 16 bases left in between. Germline V lookup: CDR1 MGHRA, CDR2 YSYEKL. This CDR3 is CASSQVPALRRDTQYF. The CDR3 DNA reads TGCGCCAGCAGCCAAGTCCCAGCTCTAAGAAGAGATACGCAGTATTTT.

The chain combines TRBV19 with TRBJ1-3; D unclear. V shed 6 bases and J shed 0 bases, with 6 bases lying between them. Per the germline V gene, CDR1 is LNHDA and CDR2 is SQIVND (reference sequence). The CDR3 contains 13 residues. CDR3 sequence reads: CASSWNSGNTIYF. CDR3 sequence (DNA): TGTGCCAGTAGCTGGAACTCTGGAAACACCATATATTTT.

The chain combines TRBV9 with TRBJ2-2; no clear D gene. V was trimmed by 2 bases and J by 3 bases, leaving 14 bases between them. CDR1 SGDLS and CDR2 YYNGEE come from the germline V gene. The CDR3 sequence is 16 residues long. CDR3 nucleotides: TGTGCCAGCAGCGTTACCACTTCGTCGTACACCGGGGAGCTGTTTTTT. Protein sequence: CASSVTTSSYTGELFF.

The chain combines TRBV4-1 with TRBJ1-4; maybe TRBD1 (5 bases). Trimming stripped 2 bases from V and 5 bases from J, with 12 bases between. The CDR3 is 15 residues long. From germline, CDR1 is MGHRA and CDR2 YSYEKL. The DNA for the CDR3 is TGCGCCAGCAGCCAACGGGGAGGGACGAATGAAAAACTGTTTTTT. This sequence encodes CASSQRGGTNEKLFF.

This clone was picked up one time. The genes are TRBV27 and TRBJ2-1; D might be TRBD2 (6 bases). The CDR3 contains 15 residues. CDR1 is MNHEY and CDR2 is SMNVEV in the germline V gene (reference sequence). The ends were cut back, 7 bases at V and 3 bases at J, with 16 bases in the middle. For the CDR3, the DNA is TGTGCCAGCACCCCAGGTAGCGGTGACTACAATGAGCAGTTCTTC. Translated, it gives CASTPGSGDYNEQFF.

This chain connects TRBV5-4 to TRBJ2-7; no clear D gene. The length of the CDR3 is 13 residues. CDR1 is SGHNT and CDR2 is YYREEE in the germline V gene (reference sequence). Trimming took 4 bases from V and 0 from J, leaving 8 bases between them. CDR3 protein: CASSDLSSYEQYF. The CDR3 region has the DNA TGTGCCAGCAGCGACTTGAGCTCCTACGAGCAGTACTTC.

V is TRBV7-9 and J is TRBJ2-3; D is ambiguous. This CDR3 contains 12 residues. The germline CDR1 and CDR2 sequences are SEHNR and FQNEAQ (reference sequence). Between the trimmed V and J ends, which lost 2 bases and 4 bases, there was a span of 4 bases. The CDR3 sequence: CASSLRPDTQYF. The DNA of the CDR3 is TGTGCCAGCAGCTTACGTCCAGATACGCAGTATTTT.

This CDR3 reads CASRKTPDRGLADTQYF. The CDR3 coding sequence is TGTGCCAGCAGGAAAACTCCGGACAGGGGGCTCGCAGATACGCAGTATTTT. The chain is built from TRBV21-1 and TRBJ2-3; the D call of TRBD1 is as the table states it, not checked on the DNA. TRBV21-1 is an annotated pseudogene. This CDR3 contains 17 residues.

As concerns this clone: The identical CDR3 is also encoded by other nucleotide sequences in the sample. The chain combines TRBV9 with TRBJ2-3, with D perhaps being TRBD1 or TRBD2 (6 bases each). Looked up from germline, CDR1 is SGDLS and CDR2 is YYNGEE. The CDR3 length is 13 residues. V was clipped by 4 bases and J by 4 bases, with 10 bases between them. In DNA form, the CDR3 reads TGTGCCAGCAGCCCCGGGGGCGCAGATACGCAGTATTTT. It translates to CASSPGGADTQYF. Full variable domain (rest looked up from reference TRBV9 and TRBJ2-3): DSGVTQTPKHLITATGQRVTLRCSPRSGDLSVYWYQQSLDQGLQFLIQYYNGEERAKGNILERFSAQQFPDLHSELNLSSLELGDSALYFCASSPGGADTQYFGPGTRLTVL.

V and J are TRBV27 and TRBJ2-7; 10 nucleotides align to TRBD2. The V and J ends lost 10 bases and 2 bases, in that order; junction bases with no gene match: 5. Germline V gene data show CDR1 as MNHEY and CDR2 as SMNVEV (reference sequence). The CDR3 is 13 residues long. CDR3: CATSSGRAYEQYF. Written as DNA, the CDR3 is TGTGCCACTTCCAGCGGGAGGGCCTACGAGCAGTACTTC.